Following are 20 T cell receptor beta chains from one sample sequenced in a study of T cells in Graves' hyperthyroidism and ophthalmopathy. Regions amplified from RNA transcripts were the TCR beta CDR3 regions. A first-round RT-PCR of the TCR CDR3 used the HTBI primer set. TCRdb recomputed calls from the multiplex PCR reads with MiXCR, one row per CDR3 protein. The sample shows approximately 370,000 distinct CDR3 sequences, about 18% of them seen only once. Sequenced input: blood. Receptor source: a woman in her 30s with Graves' hyperthyroidism that later progressed to Graves' ophthalmopathy.

This clonotype was detected ten times or more. This sequence joins TRBV18 and TRBJ2-5; D ambiguous. CDR1 and CDR2 (germline): KGHSH, LQKENI. The CDR3 spans 14 residues. V lost 2 bases, J lost 4 bases, and 11 bases lay in between. CDR3 bases: TGTGCCAGCTCACCATCGAGTCGGCGAGAGACCCAGTACTTC. Translating it yields CASSPSSRRETQYF.

V and J are TRBV5-1 and TRBJ1-2; D might be TRBD1 (5 bases). Deletions cut 3 bases from V and 4 bases from J, with 19 bases between. The V gene's germline CDR1 is SGHRS and CDR2 YFSETQ. This CDR3 region has 16 residues. This chain's CDR3 is CASSSTTGQGGYGYTF. The CDR3 nucleotides read TGCGCCAGCAGCTCGACAACGGGGCAGGGCGGCTATGGCTACACCTTC.

The rearrangement uses TRBV28 and TRBJ1-3; D is unresolved. This CDR3 is 16 amino acids long. Trimming took off 5 bases at V and 0 bases at J, with 14 bases between the two ends. Germline CDR1 MDHEN, CDR2 SYDVKM. The CDR3, as DNA: TGTGCCAGCAGTACCCCAGGAAGTAACTCTGGAAACACCATATATTTT. Its protein product is CASSTPGSNSGNTIYF.

In this sample, this clonotype turned up many times. The V gene is TRBV20-1, the J gene TRBJ2-2, with 8 bases identical to TRBD2. The CDR3 has 14 residues. Losses at the gene ends were 6 bases for V and 8 bases for J; bases not matched to a gene: 11. Germline V lookup: CDR1 DFQATT, CDR2 SNEGSKA (reference sequence). The CDR3: CSAKKAGESGELFF. CDR3 sequence (DNA): TGCAGTGCAAAGAAAGCGGGGGAGTCTGGGGAGCTGTTTTTT.

There are many counts of this clonotype. This sequence joins TRBV28 and TRBJ2-5; 10 nucleotides match TRBD1. Germline assignment: CDR1 MDHEN and CDR2 SYDVKM. V lost 6 bases, J lost 1 base, and 2 bases stayed unmatched. The CDR3 sequence is 14 residues long. CDR3 bases: TGTGCCAGCAGACGGGACAGGGGCCAAGAGACCCAGTACTTC. Its protein is CASRRDRGQETQYF.

The J gene is TRBJ2-3, the V gene TRBV2; D not certain. This CDR3 is built from 14 residues. The V gene lost 8 bases and the J gene lost 2 bases, with 14 bases spanning the gap. Germline V lookup: CDR1 SNHLY, CDR2 FYNNEI. Written as DNA, the CDR3 is TGTGCCAGCGGTCCTAGGAGCAACACAGATACGCAGTATTTT. Its protein product is CASGPRSNTDTQYF.

This clonotype was seen repeatedly, ten times or more. The chain links TRBV2 to TRBJ2-1, with 7 bases matching TRBD1. Trimming took 5 bases from V and 5 from J; bases not matched to a gene: 3. There are 13 residues in the CDR3. The germline V gene encodes CDR1 SNHLY and CDR2 FYNNEI. The CDR3 is CASSIQGNNEQFF. As DNA, the CDR3 is TGTGCCAGCAGTATACAGGGGAACAATGAGCAGTTCTTC.

This clonotype was seen a handful of times. The chain links TRBV7-9 to TRBJ2-3; D is undetermined. This CDR3 has 16 amino acids. V was clipped by 5 bases and J by 5 bases, with 20 bases between them. Per the germline V gene, CDR1 is SEHNR and CDR2 is FQNEAQ (reference sequence). CDR3 sequence: CASSPGYGPERDTQYF. The CDR3 region has the DNA TGTGCCAGCAGCCCCGGTTACGGGCCAGAGAGAGATACGCAGTATTTT.

Notes on this clonotype: A read error is likely, as this CDR3 ends without the conserved phenylalanine or tryptophan. V usage is TRBV9 and J usage is TRBJ2-7, with D maybe TRBD1 (5 bases). CDR1 is SGDLS and CDR2 is YYNGEE in the germline V gene. Trimming stripped 5 bases from V and 0 bases from J, with 9 bases between. The CDR3 totals 13 residues. The CDR3 nucleotides read TGTGCCAGCAGACCTGACAGCTCCTACGAGCAGTACTTA. This codes for CASRPDSSYEQYL.

This clonotype has a count of ten or more. The V call is TRBV6-4, the J call TRBJ2-3; no firm D call. The CDR3 totals 14 residues. With 0 bases removed from V and 0 bases from J, the gap between germline ends came to 4 bases. Germline V gives CDR1 MRHNA, CDR2 SNTAGT. In nucleotides, the CDR3 is TGTGCCAGCAGTGACTCGGCCAGCACAGATACGCAGTATTTT. This codes for CASSDSASTDTQYF.

This sequence joins TRBV2 and TRBJ2-1; TRBD2 is a possible D gene (6 bases). V was clipped by 4 bases and J by 2 bases, with 12 bases between them. From germline, CDR1 is SNHLY and CDR2 FYNNEI. The CDR3 loop spans 15 amino acids. The CDR3 DNA reads TGTGCCAGCAGTGGGGGCGGGGCGACCTACAATGAGCAGTTCTTC. Its translation: CASSGGGATYNEQFF.

This clonotype has at least ten counts. The chain couples TRBV2 to TRBJ1-5; D gene ambiguous. Germline CDR1 SNHLY, CDR2 FYNNEI. This CDR3 has 14 amino acids. V lost 2 bases and J 6 bases, leaving 11 bases between the germline ends. CDR3 loop: CASSEWQTGQPQHF. The DNA of the CDR3 is TGTGCCAGCAGTGAATGGCAGACGGGTCAGCCCCAGCATTTT.

This clonotype was observed at least ten times. V usage is TRBV12-3 or TRBV12-4 and J usage is TRBJ1-5; 11 positions match TRBD1. This CDR3 spans 15 amino acids. J gave up 6 bases and V 6 bases, and 7 bases lay outside the gene matches. CDR3: CASSPDRGLSQPQHF. As DNA, the CDR3 is TGTGCCAGCAGCCCGGACAGGGGGCTTAGTCAGCCCCAGCATTTT.

The table lists this clonotype with many counts. The gene calls are TRBV28 and TRBJ2-6; D may be TRBD2 (5 bases). This CDR3 has 16 residues. Germline CDR1 reads MDHEN; CDR2 reads SYDVKM. Trimming left V 3 bases short and J 0 bases short, with 9 bases between. CDR3 nucleotides: TGTGCCAGCAGTTTTTCCGAGGGCTCTGGGGCCAACGTCCTGACTTTC. The encoded protein is CASSFSEGSGANVLTF.

Note on this clonotype: This may arise from a read error, as a much more abundant clone is one base away. The rearrangement links TRBV28 to TRBJ1-2; 8 bases match TRBD1. The junction had 3 bases not matched to a gene; V was cut back by 6 bases and J by 3 bases. CDR3 length equals 13 residues. The germline V gene has CDR1 MDHEN and CDR2 SYDVKM. CDR3 sequence: CASRLTGDYGYTF. Written as DNA, the CDR3 is TGTGCCAGCAGACTGACAGGGGACTATGGCTACACCTTC.

This clonotype was recorded at least ten times. CDR3 nucleotide sequence: TGTGCCAGCAGCTCCCCGTTCAAGGGTGGTAGCGGGGGGGATACGCAGTATTTT. The encoded protein is CASSSPFKGGSGGDTQYF. The chain joins TRBV11-2 to TRBJ2-3; 10 bases are shared with TRBD2. CDR1 is SGHAT, CDR2 FQNNGV, per germline. The CDR3 has 18 amino acids. V gave up 4 bases and J gave up 6 bases; unmatched junction bases: 16.

This clonotype turned up a few times. The CDR3 reads CASTGRGILNEQFF. CDR3 in DNA: TGCGCCAGCACGGGCAGGGGGATATTGAATGAGCAGTTCTTC. The V call is TRBV10-2, the J call TRBJ2-1; 7 nucleotides match TRBD1. Losses at the gene ends were 7 bases for V and 7 bases for J; bases not matched to a gene: 10. This CDR3 has 14 amino acids. Germline lookup yields CDR1 WSHSY and CDR2 SAAADI.

The rearrangement joins TRBV28 to TRBJ1-2, with 7 bases fitting TRBD1. The germline gives CDR1 MDHEN, CDR2 SYDVKM. J gave up 5 bases and V 2 bases, and 8 bases lay outside the gene matches. The CDR3 has 15 residues. CDR3 protein: CASSLMDGTVYGYTF. The CDR3 nucleotides are TGTGCCAGCAGTTTAATGGATGGGACAGTATATGGCTACACCTTC.

This chain connects TRBV20-1 to TRBJ2-7; 10 bases are a match to TRBD1. Germline V gives CDR1 DFQATT, CDR2 SNEGSKA (reference sequence). The J segment lost 2 bases and the V segment lost 1 base, leaving 8 bases of the junction unmatched. The CDR3 totals 16 residues. The CDR3 sequence: CSARARDRGSPYEQYF. The DNA of the CDR3 is TGCAGTGCTAGAGCCCGGGACAGGGGTTCACCCTACGAGCAGTACTTC.

This rearrangement joins TRBV2 to TRBJ2-7; 7 nucleotides align to TRBD2. The CDR3 runs 15 residues. Looked up from germline, CDR1 is SNHLY and CDR2 is FYNNEI. V lost 1 base and J lost 2; bases outside the gene matches: 5. The CDR3 coding sequence is TGTGCCAGCAGTGAAGTAGGAGGACTAGCCTACGAGCAGTACTTC. Protein: CASSEVGGLAYEQYF.